The rows below give T cell receptor beta chains drawn from one sample of a study of blood T cell repertoires in COVID-19. Produced via immunoSEQ multiplex PCR; TCRdb's table is partial and in-frame only. The sample contains 150,000 to 250,000 clones, 90% to 95% of which appear only once. The specimen sequenced was peripheral blood. The receptors derive from a man aged 25-45 years with COVID-19, enrolled during active disease. CDR3s include the opening cysteine and the closing phenylalanine or tryptophan. Fields, in order: V gene, D gene, J gene, clone size, CDR3 DNA, CDR3 protein. The D gene is left open where the match is weak. Size tells how often a clone was seen (once, few, many) or the class of an expanded clone, and some rows leave it out.

TRBV14,NA,TRBJ2-7,NA,TGTGCCAGCAGCCAAGAATGGGGGGGGGCGCATTACGAGCAGTACTTC,CASSQEWGGAHYEQYF
TRBV13,NA,TRBJ2-7,NA,TGTGCCAGCAGCCCCCCGGGGGGCGCCGTCTACGAGCAGTACTTC,CASSPPGGAVYEQYF
TRBV28,NA,TRBJ1-5,NA,TGTGCCAGCAAACCCCCTTTAGAGGGGGGGCATCAGCCCCAGCATTTT,CASKPPLEGGHQPQHF
TRBV10-2,NA,TRBJ1-1,NA,TGCGCCAGCAGTTCCCAGGAAAGCACTGAAGCTTTCTTT,CASSSQESTEAFF
TRBV23-1,TRBD2,TRBJ2-5,NA,TGCGCCAGCATGGTCTACGGGGGGAAAGAGACCCAGTACTTC,CASMVYGGKETQYF
TRBV6-5,TRBD1,TRBJ1-2,NA,TGTGCCAGCAAGGGACAGTTGGATGGCTACACCTTC,CASKGQLDGYTF
TRBV7-9,NA,TRBJ1-1,NA,TGTGCCAGCAGCCCACAACGACAGGCAGGGACTGAAGCTTTCTTT,CASSPQRQAGTEAFF
TRBV5-1,NA,TRBJ2-3,NA,TGCGCCAGCCACCCCCTTATGGGCTTAGTTTCAGATACGCAGTATTTT,CASHPLMGLVSDTQYF
TRBV7-3,TRBD1,TRBJ1-1,NA,TGTGCCAGCAGCTACCAGGGGGGGAACACTGAAGCTTTCTTT,CASSYQGGNTEAFF
TRBV12-3/TRBV12-4,TRBD1,TRBJ1-5,once,TGTGCCAGCAGTTCCCGGGACAGGGTAACCCAGCATTTT,CASSSRDRVTQHF